This T cell receptor beta chain is drawn from a study of T cell responses to AZD1222 COVID-19 vaccine. For the study at large: Second-dose recipients at about 4 or about 12 weeks were treated as one pooled group.

The CDR3 has 16 residues. The ends lost 5 bases at V and 1 base at J; junction bases unmatched: 7. In germline, CDR1 is GTSNPN, CDR2 SVGIG (reference sequence). TCRdb keeps only in-frame clones here, not all; method: immunoSEQ multiplex PCR. The data contain 90,000 to 100,000 clones, 88% of them singletons. In regard to this clone: Its specificity is not known.

Study findings and constraints: Close to half of all spike-specific TCRs reportedly target regions of the variants that are unmutated. The peak T cell response came first, and repertoires were sampled only after it.

The J gene is TRBJ1-5, the V gene TRBV30; 11 bases line up with TRBD1. The TCR sequence derives from an adult in good health. This material consisted of peripheral blood, taken on day 0 of AZD1222 vaccination. The CDR3 region has the DNA TGTGCCTGGGGTCGAGGACAGGGGGCAAGCAATCAGCCCCAGCATTTT. Translation gives CAWGRGQGASNQPQHF.